Presented here are 26 T cell receptor beta chains from one specimen sequenced in a study of T cells after yellow fever vaccination. TCRdb re-analysed the 5' RACE reads in MiXCR, keeping a single row per CDR3 protein. The table has hundreds of thousands of distinct CDR3 sequences, roughly 4.8% seen once. Specimen: CD4+ T cells sorted from PBMCs, collected on the day of the yellow fever booster vaccination. The receptors were gathered from a man aged 18 to 30 who received the YFV17D yellow fever vaccine.

This clonotype was observed at least ten times. The chain carries TRBV6-2 or TRBV6-3 and TRBJ2-2, with D tentatively TRBD1 (6 bases). Germline CDR1 MNHEY, CDR2 SVGEGT. Deletions cut 2 bases from V and 7 bases from J, with 11 bases between. CDR3 size: 14 residues. The CDR3 DNA sequence: TGTGCCAGCAGTTACGAGGGGGAAGGCGGGGAGCTGTTTTTT. Translation gives CASSYEGEGGELFF.

This clonotype was seen at least ten times. The chain has TRBV15 and TRBJ1-4, with unresolved D. CDR3 length equals 15 residues. Germline values: CDR1 LNHNV, CDR2 YYDKDF (reference sequence). V was pared by 0 bases and J by 6 bases, with 11 bases between. CDR3 bases: TGTGCCACCAGCAGAGATAAGGGCTGGGATGAAAAACTGTTTTTT. Protein sequence: CATSRDKGWDEKLFF.

This rearrangement joins TRBV20-1 to TRBJ1-3; the match to TRBD1 covers 7 bases. Trimming removed 6 bases from V and 0 bases from J; junction bases left unmatched: 8. Germline assignment: CDR1 DFQATT and CDR2 SNEGSKA (reference sequence). The CDR3 totals 15 residues. CDR3 protein: CSAPDRLSSGNTIYF. The CDR3 nucleotides are TGCAGTGCCCCGGACAGGCTTTCCTCTGGAAACACCATATATTTT.

In this sample, this clonotype turned up many times. The V call is TRBV4-2, the J call TRBJ2-2, with 8 bases fitting TRBD2. The CDR3 runs to 16 residues. Germline lookup yields CDR1 LGHNA and CDR2 YNFKEQ. V trimming: 0 bases; J trimming: 4 bases; junction bases outside the gene matches: 4. CDR3: CASSQEAGGSTGELFF. In DNA form, the CDR3 reads TGTGCCAGCAGCCAAGAGGCGGGGGGCAGCACCGGGGAGCTGTTTTTT.

This clonotype appeared a few times. The V call is TRBV5-1, the J call TRBJ1-5; D gene ambiguous. Per germline, CDR1 SGHRS and CDR2 YFSETQ. This CDR3 has 15 residues. V lost 5 bases and J lost 3, with 15 bases in between. CDR3 sequence: CASSSGPSHNQPQHF. The CDR3 coding sequence is TGCGCCAGCAGTTCTGGACCCAGTCACAATCAGCCCCAGCATTTT.

The rearrangement uses TRBV20-1 and TRBJ1-5; no clear D. Trimming took off 7 bases at V and 2 bases at J, with 9 bases between the two ends. This CDR3 region has 12 residues. The germline V gene encodes CDR1 DFQATT and CDR2 SNEGSKA (reference sequence). In DNA, the CDR3 is TGCAGTGGTAGGGTAGGCAATCAGCCCCAGCATTTT. As protein: CSGRVGNQPQHF.

The chain combines TRBV12-3 or TRBV12-4 with TRBJ2-1; 7 bases line up with TRBD1. This CDR3 spans 15 amino acids. V shed 1 base and J 7 bases; nucleotides not matched to a gene: 7. The CDR3 region has the DNA TGTGCCAGCAGTTTAGTAAGGGGGCGAGGGAATGAGCAGTTCTTC. Translating gives CASSLVRGRGNEQFF.

This clonotype showed up just a few times. The rearrangement uses TRBV29-1 and TRBJ2-1; 9 bases match TRBD2. CDR1 and CDR2 from the germline V gene are SQVTM and ANQGSEA. Trimming at V came to 3 bases and at J to 5 bases, leaving 8 bases not matched to a gene. There are 15 residues in the CDR3. CDR3 residues: CSVEGRKRGDNEQFF. The CDR3 DNA follows: TGCAGCGTTGAGGGGCGAAAGCGGGGGGACAATGAGCAGTTCTTC.

This clonotype was seen repeatedly, ten times or more. The gene calls are TRBV7-9 and TRBJ2-3, with TRBD1 matching over 9 bases. CDR1 is SEHNR and CDR2 is FQNEAQ in the germline V gene (reference sequence). The J segment lost 6 bases and the V segment lost 3 bases, leaving 13 bases of the junction unmatched. This CDR3 comprises 17 residues. CDR3: CASSFPTQGTGRDTQYF. Here the CDR3 DNA reads TGTGCCAGCAGCTTTCCCACACAAGGGACAGGGAGGGATACGCAGTATTTT.

The J gene is TRBJ2-3, the V gene TRBV4-1; D not certain. V lost 3 bases, J lost 3 bases, and 10 bases lay in between. CDR1 is MGHRA and CDR2 is YSYEKL in the germline V gene. This CDR3 is 14 amino acids long. The CDR3 loop is CASSQGITTDTQYF. In DNA, the CDR3 is TGCGCCAGCAGCCAGGGAATAACTACAGATACGCAGTATTTT.

This clonotype was picked up a small number of times. The V gene is TRBV6-2 or TRBV6-3, the J gene TRBJ2-3; 13 bases match TRBD2. There are 16 residues in the CDR3. CDR1 and CDR2 (germline): MNHEY, SVGEGT. The J segment lost 4 bases and the V segment lost 6 bases, leaving 7 bases of the junction unmatched. Here the CDR3 DNA reads TGTGCCAGCAGCAAATGGACTAGCGGGGGTGCAGATACGCAGTATTTT. Translating gives CASSKWTSGGADTQYF.

This clonotype came up many times. The chain combines TRBV7-8 with TRBJ1-6; TRBD1 matches at 8 bases. This CDR3 is 15 amino acids long. Germline lookup yields CDR1 SGHVS and CDR2 FQNEAQ. Germline trimming cut 3 bases from V and 7 bases from J; bases unmatched to any gene: 5. CDR3: CASSFDRGGNSPLHF. The CDR3 DNA follows: TGTGCCAGCAGCTTTGACAGGGGTGGCAATTCACCCCTCCACTTT.

This clonotype was recorded many times. The V call is TRBV7-9, the J call TRBJ2-7, with TRBD1 identical over 8 bases. There are 16 residues in the CDR3. The V gene's germline CDR1 is SEHNR and CDR2 FQNEAQ (reference sequence). J was trimmed by 5 bases and V by 4 bases; bases with no gene match: 13. The CDR3 sequence is CASSSGQQGVNDEQYV. DNA for the CDR3: TGTGCCAGCAGCTCAGGCCAACAGGGGGTAAACGACGAGCAGTACGTC.

Ten or more counts support this clonotype. The V call is TRBV29-1, the J call TRBJ1-1; D is unresolved. V lost 6 bases to trimming and J lost 4 bases, with 18 bases between them. This CDR3 spans 14 amino acids. The germline V gene encodes CDR1 SQVTM and CDR2 ANQGSEA. The CDR3 loop is CSVAIYYPGTEAFF. DNA of the CDR3: TGCAGCGTCGCGATCTACTACCCCGGCACTGAAGCTTTCTTT.

This clonotype was counted a few times. The genes are TRBV3-1 and TRBJ2-1, with a tentative D call TRBD2 (6 bases). There are 15 residues in the CDR3. Per the germline V gene, CDR1 is LGHDT and CDR2 is YNNKEL (reference sequence). V gave up 3 bases and J gave up 0 bases, with 9 bases separating them. In DNA form, the CDR3 reads TGTGCCAGCAGCCACGGGGGAGGCTCCTACAATGAGCAGTTCTTC. Protein product: CASSHGGGSYNEQFF.

The V and J genes are TRBV5-1 and TRBJ1-1; no clear D. Trimming took 2 bases from V and 4 from J, leaving 15 bases between them. The CDR3 spans 15 residues. The germline CDR1 and CDR2 sequences are SGHRS and YFSETQ. DNA of the CDR3: TGCGCCAGCAGCTTTGCACCCGGAGAGGGCACTGAAGCTTTCTTT. Translation gives CASSFAPGEGTEAFF.

This clonotype was seen more than once but under ten times. The chain recombines TRBV28 with TRBJ2-6; either TRBD1 or TRBD2 may fit D (6 bases each). Germline values: CDR1 MDHEN, CDR2 SYDVKM. The CDR3 extends over 15 amino acids. V dropped 2 bases and J dropped 4 bases, with 9 bases sitting between them. The CDR3 nucleotides are TGTGCCAGCAGTTTAGGGGGGCAAGGGGCCAACGTCCTGACTTTC. It yields the protein CASSLGGQGANVLTF.

This clonotype was observed many times. This chain connects TRBV6-1 to TRBJ2-3, with a weak D call TRBD1 (5 bases). This CDR3 region has 17 residues. Trimming left V 6 bases short and J 2 bases short, with 21 bases between. In germline, CDR1 is MNHNS, CDR2 SASEGT. The CDR3 DNA follows: TGTGCCAGCAGCTCTCGGCAGGGAAAAGTGGACACAGATACGCAGTATTTT. This codes for CASSSRQGKVDTDTQYF.

The chain joins TRBV5-6 to TRBJ2-1; D unresolved. Germline assignment: CDR1 SGHDT and CDR2 YYEEEE. Trimming stripped 0 bases from V and 13 bases from J, with 8 bases between. There are 11 residues in the CDR3. The CDR3 DNA follows: TGTGCCAGCAGCTTGGGTCCTAAACAGTTCTTC. Protein: CASSLGPKQFF.

J is TRBJ2-7 and V is TRBV21-1. TRBV21-1 is deemed a pseudogene. The CDR3 is made up of 11 amino acids. DNA for the CDR3: TGTGCCAGCAGCCCAGAGGTCGGGCAGTACTTC. Amino acid sequence: CASSPEVGQYF.

This clonotype was counted between two and nine times. The rearrangement links TRBV5-1 to TRBJ1-4; TRBD1 matches at 8 bases. Germline CDR1 and CDR2: SGHRS and YFSETQ. The CDR3 has 15 amino acids. J gave up 7 bases and V 0 bases, and 5 bases lay outside the gene matches. The CDR3 here is CASSLDPGGSEKLFF. The CDR3 bases are TGCGCCAGCAGCTTGGATCCAGGGGGCTCTGAAAAACTGTTTTTT.

This chain joins TRBV5-1 and TRBJ2-5; perhaps D is TRBD1 or TRBD2 (5 bases each). Trimming cost V 4 bases and J 0 bases, with 13 bases left between them. Germline values: CDR1 SGHRS, CDR2 YFSETQ. This CDR3 spans 15 amino acids. DNA for the CDR3: TGCGCCAGCAGCCTGGGGGAGCCGTACCAAGAGACCCAGTACTTC. This codes for CASSLGEPYQETQYF.

This clonotype was found a few times. This chain joins TRBV11-2 and TRBJ2-2; possible D gene TRBD1, 6 bases. This CDR3 is 18 amino acids long. Looked up from germline, CDR1 is SGHAT and CDR2 is FQNNGV. Trimming left V 6 bases short and J 2 bases short, with 22 bases between. CDR3 bases: TGTGCCAGCAGACAATTCCGACGGACAGCCCTAAACACCGGGGAGCTGTTTTTT. It encodes CASRQFRRTALNTGELFF.

This clonotype showed up many times. V gene TRBV7-3 combines with J gene TRBJ2-2, with a tentative D call TRBD1 (6 bases). In germline, CDR1 is SGHTA, CDR2 FQGTGA. The CDR3 extends over 16 amino acids. Trimming cost V 5 bases and J 0 bases, with 13 bases left between them. The CDR3, as DNA: TGTGCCAGCAGCCTGTACGGGACAACGAACACCGGGGAGCTGTTTTTT. Residues: CASSLYGTTNTGELFF.

This clonotype has more than one count but fewer than ten. The rearrangement uses TRBV28 and TRBJ1-4; TRBD1 might be the D (5 bases). The CDR3 is 17 residues long. The V and J ends lost 6 bases and 8 bases respectively, with 25 bases between them. From germline, CDR1 is MDHEN and CDR2 SYDVKM. The CDR3 DNA reads TGTGCCAGCAGAAACCGACAGCTAAGTCGGGTGACGGAAAAACTGTTTTTT. It yields the protein CASRNRQLSRVTEKLFF.

At least ten counts were recorded for this clonotype. This chain links TRBV18 with TRBJ2-3; D is possibly TRBD1 (5 bases). V lost 2 bases and J 0 bases, leaving 15 bases between the germline ends. This CDR3 is built from 17 residues. Germline CDR1 and CDR2: KGHSH and LQKENI. The CDR3 DNA is TGTGCCAGCTCACCAGCTCTTGTGACAGCTAGCACAGATACGCAGTATTTT. The encoded protein is CASSPALVTASTDTQYF.